The present T cell receptor beta chain was sequenced within a study of cytomegalovirus exposure and HLA in healthy donors. Study observations and caveats: A classifier reportedly called cytomegalovirus status with high sensitivity and specificity. Immune exposure information available was restricted to CMV serostatus.

About this clone: The antigen is unknown.

V was clipped by 0 bases and J by 5 bases, with 14 bases between them. CDR1 is SGHDT and CDR2 is YYEEEE in the germline V gene. The length of the CDR3 is 15 residues. Vbeta (60) and Jbeta (13) primers were used in the PCR. Generated by immunoSEQ multiplex PCR, the TCRdb table keeps only in-frame clones and is missing some. This table holds hundreds of thousands of clones, around 88% found once. The receptor was isolated from a woman aged 18 to 35 in good health and CMV-seronegative. V and J are TRBV5-6 and TRBJ1-2; D remains ambiguous. The sample comprised PBMCs. The CDR3 bases are TGTGCCAGCAGCTTGGTCGCAGGCTTTGGGTATGGCTACACCTTC. Protein sequence: CASSLVAGFGYGYTF. The full variable domain, completed using reference TRBV5-6 and TRBJ1-2, is DAGVTQSPTHLIKTRGQQVTLRCSPKSGHDTVSWYQQALGQGPQFIFQYYEEEERQRGNFPDRFSGHQFPNYSSELNVNALLLGDSALYLCASSLVAGFGYGYTFGSGTRLTVV.